This is a list of T cell receptor beta chains from one sample in a study of beta chain features in type 1 diabetes. This table comes from immunoSEQ multiplex PCR, and its TCRdb copy is limited to in-frame clones, with some not included. The data contain some 700,000 clones, around 15% of them singletons. What was sequenced was naive CD4+ T cells from blood. These receptors all come from a young man with type 1 diabetes. The CDR3 runs from the conserved cysteine through the conserved F or W. A D gene is named only where the DNA matches it firmly. Part of the rows lack a size; the others show once, few, many or a class for expanded clones.

CDR3: CASSPLDRDRTDTQYF
DNA: TGTGCCAGCAGTCCACTAGACAGGGATCGAACAGATACGCAGTATTTT
J: TRBJ2-3
D: TRBD1
size: few
V: TRBV6-6

CDR3: CASSFRDRGYEQYF
DNA: TGCGCCAGCAGCTTCCGGGACAGGGGCTACGAGCAGTACTTC
J: TRBJ2-7
D: TRBD1
size: NA
V: TRBV5-1

CDR3: CASSLEEETQYF
DNA: TGCGCCAGCAGCTTGGAAGAAGAGACCCAGTACTTC
J: TRBJ2-5
D: NA
size: NA
V: TRBV5-1

CDR3: CASSPRQGARSGANVLTF
DNA: TGTGCCAGCAGCCCCAGACAGGGGGCGCGCTCTGGGGCCAACGTCCTGACTTTC
J: TRBJ2-6
D: TRBD1
size: few
V: TRBV7-9

CDR3: CASSQEDRQYNSPLHF
DNA: TGCGCCAGCAGCCAAGAGGACAGACAGTATAATTCACCCCTCCACTTT
J: TRBJ1-6
D: NA
size: NA
V: TRBV4-1

CDR3: CASSSLSMNTEAFF
DNA: TGTGCCAGCAGTTCCCTTTCCATGAACACTGAAGCTTTCTTT
J: TRBJ1-1
D: NA
size: NA
V: TRBV27

CDR3: CSAGWGSGELFF
DNA: TGCAGCGCCGGGTGGGGGTCCGGGGAGCTGTTTTTT
J: TRBJ2-2
D: NA
size: few
V: TRBV29-1

CDR3: CASSLTGQGFDEQFF
DNA: TGTGCCAGCAGCTTAACGGGACAGGGTTTCGATGAGCAGTTCTTC
J: TRBJ2-1
D: TRBD1
size: NA
V: TRBV7-3

CDR3: CASRKGTLNYGYTF
DNA: TGTGCCAGCAGGAAAGGGACACTTAACTATGGCTACACCTTC
J: TRBJ1-2
D: NA
size: NA
V: TRBV5-6

CDR3: CASSRELGWGYTF
DNA: TGTGCCAGCAGCCGGGAGTTAGGATGGGGCTACACCTTC
J: TRBJ1-2
D: NA
size: few
V: TRBV14

CDR3: CASSLWRGVGTDTQYF
DNA: TGTGCCAGCAGCTTATGGCGGGGGGTTGGCACAGATACGCAGTATTTT
J: TRBJ2-3
D: TRBD2
size: few
V: TRBV7-8

CDR3: CASSYTRDFPSNEQFF
DNA: TGTGCCAGTAGTTATACCCGGGACTTCCCTTCGAATGAGCAGTTCTTC
J: TRBJ2-1
D: NA
size: once
V: TRBV19